One sample yielded the 8 T cell receptor beta chains listed below, sequenced in a study of cytomegalovirus exposure and HLA in healthy donors. PCR primers comprised 60 Vbeta and 13 Jbeta primers. Sequenced by immunoSEQ multiplex PCR; TCRdb stores in-frame clones only, minus some. Of about 160,000 clones listed, around four fifths are singletons. The sample consisted of PBMCs. Receptors were obtained from a female donor in good health and CMV-seronegative.

The chain uses TRBV9 and TRBJ2-2; D not certain. The germline CDR1 and CDR2 sequences are SGDLS and YYNGEE. V gave up 2 bases and J gave up 8 bases, with 16 bases separating them. CDR3 length: 15 amino acids. The CDR3 sequence: CASSVWYHPTGELFF. The CDR3 DNA follows: TGTGCCAGCAGCGTCTGGTATCACCCTACTGGGGAGCTGTTTTTT.

V and J are TRBV5-1 and TRBJ2-2; 7 bases are shared with TRBD2. With 3 bases clipped from V and 8 bases from J, the junction kept 4 bases outside the gene matches. Germline assignment: CDR1 SGHRS and CDR2 YFSETQ. The CDR3 has 13 amino acids. The chain's CDR3 is CASSSTLAGELFF. In nucleotides, the CDR3 is TGCGCCAGCAGCTCTACACTAGCGGGGGAGCTGTTTTTT.

The rearrangement uses TRBV6-7 and TRBJ2-3; 12 bases are a match to TRBD2. TRBV6-7 is an open reading frame, and its role is uncertain. The CDR3 loop spans 20 amino acids. J lost 3 bases, V lost 0 bases, and 13 bases had no gene match. In DNA, the CDR3 is TGTGCCAGCAGTTACTCTAGGAAGTTCCTAGCGGGGGGGAAAACAGATACGCAGTATTTT. This translates into CASSYSRKFLAGGKTDTQYF.

The chain joins TRBV11-2 to TRBJ2-7, with 10 bases identical to TRBD2. The CDR3 is 16 residues long. Trimming at V came to 1 base and at J to 3 bases, leaving 6 bases not matched to a gene. Germline V CDR1 and CDR2: SGHAT, FQNNGV. CDR3: CASSLAASGGIYEQYF. The CDR3 DNA is TGTGCCAGCAGCTTAGCAGCTAGCGGGGGAATCTACGAGCAGTACTTC.

The chain joins TRBV18 to TRBJ1-1; no definite D call. The CDR3 totals 14 residues. The germline V and J ends were trimmed by 6 bases and 5 bases, with 16 bases remaining between them. Germline V gene lookup returns CDR1 KGHSH and CDR2 LQKENI. In nucleotides, the CDR3 is TGTGCCAGCTCTCTCACCCGGGAGTATACTGAAGCTTTCTTT. Residues: CASSLTREYTEAFF.

The chain is built from TRBV11-2 and TRBJ1-1; D remains ambiguous. The CDR3 totals 14 residues. V was clipped by 3 bases and J by 0 bases, with 8 bases between them. Germline V gives CDR1 SGHAT, CDR2 FQNNGV. CDR3 coding DNA: TGTGCCAGCAGCTTTGGCCTGATGAACACTGAAGCTTTCTTT. It yields the protein CASSFGLMNTEAFF.

This chain connects TRBV5-4 to TRBJ1-2; 9 positions match TRBD1. This CDR3 contains 13 residues. In germline, CDR1 is SGHNT, CDR2 YYREEE (reference sequence). Germline trimming cut 4 bases from V and 10 bases from J; bases unmatched to any gene: 8. CDR3 nucleotide sequence: TGTGCCAGCAGCGTCACAGGGGGCGTAAACTACACCTTC. Its translation is CASSVTGGVNYTF.

This clone was counted only a few times. The J gene is TRBJ1-4, the V gene TRBV28, with D unresolved. Germline CDR1 is MDHEN and CDR2 is SYDVKM. CDR3 size: 14 residues. The V end was cut by 5 bases, the J end by 3 bases, with 10 bases between. The CDR3 sequence is CASSRLAPNEKLFF. CDR3 bases: TGTGCCAGCAGTCGTCTCGCGCCTAATGAAAAACTGTTTTTT.